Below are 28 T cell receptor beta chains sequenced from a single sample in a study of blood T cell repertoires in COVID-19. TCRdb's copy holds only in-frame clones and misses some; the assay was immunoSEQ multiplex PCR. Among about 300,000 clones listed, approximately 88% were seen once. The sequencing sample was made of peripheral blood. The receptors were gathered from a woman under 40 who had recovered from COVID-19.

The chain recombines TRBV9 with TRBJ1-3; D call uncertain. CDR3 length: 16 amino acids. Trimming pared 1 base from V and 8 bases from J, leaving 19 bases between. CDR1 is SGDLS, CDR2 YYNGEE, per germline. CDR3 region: CASSVSRGRAEDTIYF. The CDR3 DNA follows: TGTGCCAGCAGCGTATCACGGGGTCGGGCGGAGGACACCATATATTTT.

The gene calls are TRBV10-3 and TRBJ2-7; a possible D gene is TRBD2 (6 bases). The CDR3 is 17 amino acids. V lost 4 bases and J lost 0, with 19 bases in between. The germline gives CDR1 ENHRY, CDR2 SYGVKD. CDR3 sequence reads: CAISGGGGVSTSYEQYF. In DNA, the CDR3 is TGTGCCATCAGTGGCGGAGGCGGGGTCTCCACCTCCTACGAGCAGTACTTC.

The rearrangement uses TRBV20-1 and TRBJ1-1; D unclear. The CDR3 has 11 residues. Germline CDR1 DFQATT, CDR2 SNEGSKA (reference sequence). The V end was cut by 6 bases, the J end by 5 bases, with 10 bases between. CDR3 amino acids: CSARGMTEAFF. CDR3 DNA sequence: TGCAGTGCCCGAGGCATGACTGAAGCTTTCTTT.

CDR3 amino acids: CASSFGQGNTEAFF. The CDR3 DNA is TGTGCCAGCAGCTTCGGACAGGGGAACACTGAAGCTTTCTTT. This chain joins TRBV7-2 and TRBJ1-1, with 8 nucleotides matching TRBD1. V shed 3 bases and J 1 base; nucleotides not matched to a gene: 1. Germline assignment: CDR1 SGHTA and CDR2 FQGNSA. The CDR3 has 14 residues.

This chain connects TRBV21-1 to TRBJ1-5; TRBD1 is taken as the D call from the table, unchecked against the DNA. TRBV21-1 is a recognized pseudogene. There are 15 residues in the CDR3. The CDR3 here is CASDRQGASNQPQHF. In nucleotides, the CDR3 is TGTGCCAGCGACCGACAGGGGGCGAGCAATCAGCCCCAGCATTTT.

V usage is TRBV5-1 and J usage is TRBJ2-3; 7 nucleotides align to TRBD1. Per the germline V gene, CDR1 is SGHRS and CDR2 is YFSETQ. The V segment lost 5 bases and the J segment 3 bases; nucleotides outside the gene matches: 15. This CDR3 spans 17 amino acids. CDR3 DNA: TGCGCCAGCAGAGAAGGGTGGGGTTCGACAGGGACAGATACGCAGTATTTT. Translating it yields CASREGWGSTGTDTQYF.

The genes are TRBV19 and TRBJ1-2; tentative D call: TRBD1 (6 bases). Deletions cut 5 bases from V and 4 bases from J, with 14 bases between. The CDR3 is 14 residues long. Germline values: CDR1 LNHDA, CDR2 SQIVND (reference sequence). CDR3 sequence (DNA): TGTGCCAGTAGTCAGGGGACAATACTCTATGGCTACACCTTC. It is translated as CASSQGTILYGYTF.

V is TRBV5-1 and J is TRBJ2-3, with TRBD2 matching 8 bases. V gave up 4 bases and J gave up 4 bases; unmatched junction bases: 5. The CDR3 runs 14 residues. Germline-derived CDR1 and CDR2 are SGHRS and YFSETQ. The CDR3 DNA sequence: TGCGCCAGCAGCCAAGGACTAGCCGCAGATACGCAGTATTTT. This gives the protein CASSQGLAADTQYF.

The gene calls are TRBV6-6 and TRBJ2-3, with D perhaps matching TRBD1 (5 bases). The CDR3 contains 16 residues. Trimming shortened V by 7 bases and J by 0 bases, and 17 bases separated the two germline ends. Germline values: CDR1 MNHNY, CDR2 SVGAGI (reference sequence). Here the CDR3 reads CASNRGQAISTDTQYF. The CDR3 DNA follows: TGTGCCAGCAACCGAGGACAAGCGATTAGCACAGATACGCAGTATTTT.

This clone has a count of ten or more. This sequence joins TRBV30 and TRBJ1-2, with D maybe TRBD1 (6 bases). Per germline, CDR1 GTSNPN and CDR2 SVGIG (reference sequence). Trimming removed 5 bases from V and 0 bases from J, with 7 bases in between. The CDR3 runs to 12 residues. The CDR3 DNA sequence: TGTGCCTGGGGACAGTCTAACTATGGCTACACCTTC. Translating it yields CAWGQSNYGYTF.

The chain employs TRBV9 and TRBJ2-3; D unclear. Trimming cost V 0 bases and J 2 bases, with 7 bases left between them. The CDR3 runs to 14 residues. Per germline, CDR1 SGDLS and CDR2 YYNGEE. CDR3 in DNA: TGTGCCAGCAGCGTAGTCCCCCTCACAGATACGCAGTATTTT. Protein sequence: CASSVVPLTDTQYF.

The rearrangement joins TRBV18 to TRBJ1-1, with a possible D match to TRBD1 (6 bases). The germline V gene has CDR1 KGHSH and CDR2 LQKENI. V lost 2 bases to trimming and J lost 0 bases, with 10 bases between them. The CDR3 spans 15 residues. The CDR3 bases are TGTGCCAGCTCACCATCGGGACACCTGAACACTGAAGCTTTCTTT. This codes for CASSPSGHLNTEAFF.

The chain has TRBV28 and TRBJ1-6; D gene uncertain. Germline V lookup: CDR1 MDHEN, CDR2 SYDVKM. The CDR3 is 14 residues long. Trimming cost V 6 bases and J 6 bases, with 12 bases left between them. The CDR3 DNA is TGTGCCAGCAGCCCGGGTAGCGTTAATTCACCCCTCCACTTT. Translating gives CASSPGSVNSPLHF.

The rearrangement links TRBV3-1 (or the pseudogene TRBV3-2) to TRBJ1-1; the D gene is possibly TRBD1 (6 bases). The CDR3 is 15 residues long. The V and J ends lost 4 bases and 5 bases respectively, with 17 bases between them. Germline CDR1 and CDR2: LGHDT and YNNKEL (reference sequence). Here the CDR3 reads CASSPVPRGWTEAFF. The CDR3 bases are TGTGCCAGCAGCCCCGTCCCCAGGGGCTGGACTGAAGCTTTCTTT.

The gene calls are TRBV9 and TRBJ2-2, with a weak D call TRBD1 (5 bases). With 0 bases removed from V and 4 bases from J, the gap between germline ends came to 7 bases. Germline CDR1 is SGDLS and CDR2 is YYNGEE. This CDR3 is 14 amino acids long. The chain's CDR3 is CASSVAGSTGELFF. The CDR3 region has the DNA TGTGCCAGCAGCGTAGCAGGGTCCACCGGGGAGCTGTTTTTT.

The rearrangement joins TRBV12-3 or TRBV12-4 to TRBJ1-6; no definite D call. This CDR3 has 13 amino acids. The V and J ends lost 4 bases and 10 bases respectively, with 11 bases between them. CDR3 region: CASSYDGRSPLHF. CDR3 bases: TGTGCCAGCAGTTACGACGGGAGGTCACCCCTCCACTTT.

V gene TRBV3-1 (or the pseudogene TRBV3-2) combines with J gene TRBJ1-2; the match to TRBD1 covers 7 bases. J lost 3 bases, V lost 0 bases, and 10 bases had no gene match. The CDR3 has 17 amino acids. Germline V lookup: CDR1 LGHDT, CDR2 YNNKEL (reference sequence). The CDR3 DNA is TGTGCCAGCAGCCAAGATTTCTCCAGGGGGTATGACTATGGCTACACCTTC. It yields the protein CASSQDFSRGYDYGYTF.

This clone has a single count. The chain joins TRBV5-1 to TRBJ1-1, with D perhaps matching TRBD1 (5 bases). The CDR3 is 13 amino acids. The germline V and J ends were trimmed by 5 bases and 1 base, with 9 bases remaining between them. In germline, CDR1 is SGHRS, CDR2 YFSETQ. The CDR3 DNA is TGCGCCAGCAGATCCGACAGGAACACTGAAGCTTTCTTT. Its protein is CASRSDRNTEAFF. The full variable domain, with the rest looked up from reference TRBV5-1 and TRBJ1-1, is KAGVTQTPRYLIKTRGQQVTLSCSPISGHRSVSWYQQTPGQGLQFLFEYFSETQRNKGNFPGRFSGRQFSNSRSEMNVSTLELGDSALYLCASRSDRNTEAFFGQGTRLTVV.

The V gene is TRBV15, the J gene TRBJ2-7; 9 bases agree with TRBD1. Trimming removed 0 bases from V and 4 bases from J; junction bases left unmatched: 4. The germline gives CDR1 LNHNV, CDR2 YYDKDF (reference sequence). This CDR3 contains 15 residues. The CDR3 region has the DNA TGTGCCACCAGCAGAGAGACAGGGGGTACGTACGAGCAGTACTTC. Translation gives CATSRETGGTYEQYF. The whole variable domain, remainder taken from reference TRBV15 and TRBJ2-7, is DAMVIQNPRYQVTQFGKPVTLSCSQTLNHNVMYWYQQKSSQAPKLLFHYYDKDFNNEADTPDNFQSRRPNTSFCFLDIRSPGLGDTAMYLCATSRETGGTYEQYFGPGTRLTVT.

The CDR3: CASSQDKLSQISYNEQFF. CDR3 sequence (DNA): TGTGCCAGCAGCCAAGATAAATTGAGCCAAATCTCCTACAATGAGCAGTTCTTC. The rearrangement uses TRBV4-2 and TRBJ2-1; D remains ambiguous. Germline V gene sequence: CDR1 LGHNA, CDR2 YNFKEQ. V was pared by 0 bases and J by 0 bases, with 15 bases between. This CDR3 has 18 residues.

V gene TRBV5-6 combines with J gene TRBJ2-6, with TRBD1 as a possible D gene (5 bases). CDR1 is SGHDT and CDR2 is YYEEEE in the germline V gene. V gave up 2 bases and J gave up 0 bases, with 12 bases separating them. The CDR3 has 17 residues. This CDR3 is CASSFQGAFSGANVLTF. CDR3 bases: TGTGCCAGCAGCTTTCAGGGCGCGTTCTCTGGGGCCAACGTCCTGACTTTC.

The CDR3 DNA is TGTGCCAGCAGTGTAGCGGGGGGGCCCCAAGAGACCCAGTACTTC. It specifies CASSVAGGPQETQYF. The J gene is TRBJ2-5, the V gene TRBV28; 11 bases are shared with TRBD2. Trimming removed 5 bases from V and 1 base from J; junction bases left unmatched: 3. The CDR3 length is 15 residues. Germline-derived CDR1 and CDR2 are MDHEN and SYDVKM.

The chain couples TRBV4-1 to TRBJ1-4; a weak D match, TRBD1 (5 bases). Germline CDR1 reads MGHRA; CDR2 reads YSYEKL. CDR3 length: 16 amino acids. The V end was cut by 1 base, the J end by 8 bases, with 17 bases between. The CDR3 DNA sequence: TGCGCCAGCAGCCAAGTGGGGGGGGTAGCGGGAGAAAAACTGTTTTTT. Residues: CASSQVGGVAGEKLFF.

CDR3 in DNA: TGTGCCAGCAGTCACGCCGGGACAGGGGGCGGCGAGCAGTACTTC. Translation: CASSHAGTGGGEQYF. V and J are TRBV6-5 and TRBJ2-7, with TRBD1 matching 12 bases. The germline CDR1 and CDR2 sequences are MNHEY and SVGAGI. Trimming removed 5 bases from V and 6 bases from J; junction bases left unmatched: 8. This CDR3 spans 15 amino acids.

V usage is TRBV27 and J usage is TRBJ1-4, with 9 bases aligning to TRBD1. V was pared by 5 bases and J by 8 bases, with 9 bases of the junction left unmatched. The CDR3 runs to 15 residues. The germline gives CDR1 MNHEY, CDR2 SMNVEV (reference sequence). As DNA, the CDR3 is TGTGCCAGCAGTCCAAGGGACAGGGAGTACGAAAAACTGTTTTTT. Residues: CASSPRDREYEKLFF.

The CDR3 is CASSPGQDWKFRRAFF. The CDR3, as DNA: TGTGCCAGCAGCCCCGGACAGGATTGGAAATTTAGACGGGCTTTCTTT. This chain links TRBV5-4 with TRBJ1-1, with 7 bases that match TRBD1. This CDR3 comprises 16 residues. Losses at the gene ends were 4 bases for V and 11 bases for J; bases not matched to a gene: 20. CDR1 and CDR2 from the germline V gene are SGHNT and YYREEE (reference sequence). The full variable domain, with the rest looked up from reference TRBV5-4 and TRBJ1-1, is ETGVTQSPTHLIKTRGQQVTLRCSSQSGHNTVSWYQQALGQGPQFIFQYYREEENGRGNFPPRFSGLQFPNYSSELNVNALELDDSALYLCASSPGQDWKFRRAFFGQGTRLTVV.

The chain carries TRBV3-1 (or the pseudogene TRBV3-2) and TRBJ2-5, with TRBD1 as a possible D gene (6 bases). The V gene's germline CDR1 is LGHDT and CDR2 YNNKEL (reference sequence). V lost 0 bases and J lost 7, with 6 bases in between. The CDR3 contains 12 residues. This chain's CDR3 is CASSQEQGTQYF. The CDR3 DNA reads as TGTGCCAGCAGCCAAGAACAGGGGACCCAGTACTTC.

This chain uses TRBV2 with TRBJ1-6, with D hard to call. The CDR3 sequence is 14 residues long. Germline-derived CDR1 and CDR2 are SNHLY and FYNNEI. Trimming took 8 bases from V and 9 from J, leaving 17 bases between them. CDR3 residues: CASYLRRRGSPLHF. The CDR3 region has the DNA TGTGCCAGCTACCTCCGAAGGCGGGGTTCACCCCTCCACTTT.